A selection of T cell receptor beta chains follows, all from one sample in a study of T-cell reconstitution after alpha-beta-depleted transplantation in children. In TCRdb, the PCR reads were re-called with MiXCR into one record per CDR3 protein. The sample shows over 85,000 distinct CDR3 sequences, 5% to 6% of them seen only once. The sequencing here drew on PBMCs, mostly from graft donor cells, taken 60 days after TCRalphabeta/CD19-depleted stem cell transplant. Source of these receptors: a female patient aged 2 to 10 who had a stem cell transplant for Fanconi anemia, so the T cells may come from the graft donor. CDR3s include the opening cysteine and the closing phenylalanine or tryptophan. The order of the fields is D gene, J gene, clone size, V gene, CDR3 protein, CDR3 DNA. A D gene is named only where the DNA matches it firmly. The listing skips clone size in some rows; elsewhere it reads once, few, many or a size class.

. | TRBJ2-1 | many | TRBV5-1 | CASSSLGTNNEQFF | TGCGCCAGCAGCTCCCTAGGAACAAACAATGAGCAGTTCTTC
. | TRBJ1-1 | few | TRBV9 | CASSVGVARDTEAFF | TGTGCCAGCAGCGTAGGAGTTGCTAGGGACACTGAAGCTTTCTTT
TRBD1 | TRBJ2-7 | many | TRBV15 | CATSLGQAFNEQYF | TGTGCCACCAGCCTGGGACAGGCCTTTAACGAGCAGTACTTC
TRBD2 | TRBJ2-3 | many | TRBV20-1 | CSATGLAVPDTQYF | TGCAGTGCTACAGGACTAGCGGTTCCAGATACGCAGTATTTT
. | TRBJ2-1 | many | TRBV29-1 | CSAPSGGEGNNEQFF | TGCAGCGCCCCATCAGGGGGGGAGGGGAACAATGAGCAGTTCTTC
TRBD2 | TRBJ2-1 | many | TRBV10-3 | CATRGGVNEQFF | TGTGCCACTCGCGGGGGGGTAAATGAGCAGTTCTTC
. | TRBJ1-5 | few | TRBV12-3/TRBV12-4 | CASSFARGQPQHF | TGTGCCAGCAGTTTTGCCCGTGGTCAGCCCCAGCATTTT
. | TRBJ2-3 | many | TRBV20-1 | CSAITGMRADTQYF | TGCAGTGCTATCACAGGGATGAGGGCAGATACGCAGTATTTT
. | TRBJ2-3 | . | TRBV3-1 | CASSQEVVSTDTQYF | TGTGCCAGCAGCCAAGAGGTGGTGAGCACAGATACGCAGTATTTT
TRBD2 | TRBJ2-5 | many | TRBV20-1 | CSATPLAGGRETQYF | TGCAGTGCTACCCCACTAGCGGGAGGGCGGGAGACCCAGTACTTC
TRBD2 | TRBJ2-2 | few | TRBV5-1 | CASTGLEFGTGELFF | TGCGCCAGCACGGGACTAGAATTTGGCACCGGGGAGCTGTTTTTT
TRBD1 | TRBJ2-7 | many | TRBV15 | CATSRFRQGNEQYF | TGTGCCACCAGCAGATTCCGACAGGGGAACGAGCAGTACTTC
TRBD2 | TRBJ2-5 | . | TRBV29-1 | CSVIGGASQETQYF | TGCAGCGTTATCGGGGGGGCCAGTCAAGAGACCCAGTACTTC
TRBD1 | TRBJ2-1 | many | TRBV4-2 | CASSQEAGGSYNEQFF | TGTGCCAGCAGCCAAGAGGCAGGGGGCTCCTACAATGAGCAGTTCTTC
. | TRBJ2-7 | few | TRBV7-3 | CASSSTGARTYEQYF | TGTGCCAGCAGCTCCACGGGAGCTCGTACCTACGAGCAGTACTTC
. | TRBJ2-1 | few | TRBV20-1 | CSARKANEQFF | TGCAGTGCCCGGAAGGCGAATGAGCAGTTCTTC
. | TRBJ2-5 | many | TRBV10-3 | CAISLQEAKETQYF | TGTGCCATCAGCTTACAGGAGGCCAAAGAGACCCAGTACTTC
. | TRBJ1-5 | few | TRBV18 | CASSPTDNQPQHF | TGTGCCAGCTCACCAACGGACAATCAGCCCCAGCATTTT
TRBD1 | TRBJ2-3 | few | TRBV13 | CASSGRDRPTDTQYF | TGTGCCAGCAGCGGACGGGACAGACCCACAGATACGCAGTATTTT
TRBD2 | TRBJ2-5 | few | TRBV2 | CASTKIRGLGPLGTQYF | TGTGCCAGCACCAAAATTAGGGGACTAGGGCCCTTGGGGACCCAGTACTTC
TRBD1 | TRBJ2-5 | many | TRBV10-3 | CAIALRDSIIVTQYF | TGTGCCATCGCACTCCGGGACAGTATTATTGTGACCCAGTACTTC
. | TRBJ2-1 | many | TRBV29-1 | CSVVGGVLNEQFF | TGCAGCGTTGTCGGGGGCGTGTTGAATGAGCAGTTCTTC
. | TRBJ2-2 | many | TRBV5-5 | CASSLVRLNTGELFF | TGTGCCAGCAGCTTGGTGCGGCTGAACACCGGGGAGCTGTTTTTT
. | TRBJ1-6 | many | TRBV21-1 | CASSKVTGAPTGGISENNSPLHF | TGTGCCAGCAGCAAAGTAACGGGAGCCCCGACAGGGGGCATAAGTGAGAATAATTCACCCCTCCACTTT
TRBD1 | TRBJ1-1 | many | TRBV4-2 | CASSQVSGGSEAFF | TGTGCCAGCAGCCAAGTATCAGGGGGCTCTGAAGCTTTCTTT
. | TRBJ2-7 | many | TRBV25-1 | CATRGQVYEQYF | TGTGCCACCCGTGGGCAGGTCTACGAGCAGTACTTC
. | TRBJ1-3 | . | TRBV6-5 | CASSYRRAVEAGNTIYF | TGTGCCAGCAGTTACCGCCGTGCGGTCGAGGCTGGAAACACCATATATTTT
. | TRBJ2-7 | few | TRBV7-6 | CASSFWAGDSHYEQYF | TGTGCCAGCAGCTTTTGGGCTGGAGACAGTCACTACGAGCAGTACTTC
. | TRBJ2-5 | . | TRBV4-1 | CASSQGSGTRETQYF | TGCGCCAGCAGCCAAGGGTCAGGGACAAGGGAGACCCAGTACTTC
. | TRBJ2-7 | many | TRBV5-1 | CASSLGWDPFYEQYF | TGCGCCAGCAGCTTGGGATGGGACCCATTCTACGAGCAGTACTTC
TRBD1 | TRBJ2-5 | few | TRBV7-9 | CASSSTGDGETQYF | TGTGCCAGCAGCTCGACAGGGGATGGGGAGACCCAGTACTTC
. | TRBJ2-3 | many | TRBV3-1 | CASSRHGAILDTQYF | TGTGCCAGCAGCCGCCACGGGGCAATTTTGGATACGCAGTATTTT
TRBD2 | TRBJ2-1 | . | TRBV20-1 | CSARDDAGGLTYNEQFF | TGCAGTGCTAGAGATGATGCGGGGGGCCTAACCTACAATGAGCAGTTCTTC
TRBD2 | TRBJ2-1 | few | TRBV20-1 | CSAHSGRAYNEQFF | TGCAGTGCCCACAGCGGGAGGGCCTACAATGAGCAGTTCTTC
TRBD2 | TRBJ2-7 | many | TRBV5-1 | CASSPTSGSSYEQYF | TGCGCCAGCAGCCCGACTAGCGGGTCCTCCTACGAGCAGTACTTC
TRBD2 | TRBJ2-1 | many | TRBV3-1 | CASSQDWGLAVSYNEQFF | TGTGCCAGCAGCCAAGATTGGGGACTAGCGGTCTCCTACAATGAGCAGTTCTTC
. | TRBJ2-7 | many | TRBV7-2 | CASSLGPRSTYEQYF | TGTGCCAGCAGCTTAGGGCCCAGATCGACCTACGAGCAGTACTTC
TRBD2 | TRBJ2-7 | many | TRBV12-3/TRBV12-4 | CASSSGVPYEQYF | TGTGCCAGCAGTAGCGGGGTGCCCTACGAGCAGTACTTC
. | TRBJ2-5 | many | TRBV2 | CASSGLFQETQYF | TGTGCCAGCAGTGGACTATTCCAAGAGACCCAGTACTTC
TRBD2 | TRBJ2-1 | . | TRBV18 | CASSRLAGGIGNEQFF | TGTGCCAGCTCACGGCTAGCGGGAGGAATTGGCAATGAGCAGTTCTTC
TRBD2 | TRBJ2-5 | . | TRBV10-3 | CAISDPGRGTRETQYF | TGTGCCATCAGTGATCCCGGGAGGGGAACGAGGGAGACCCAGTACTTC
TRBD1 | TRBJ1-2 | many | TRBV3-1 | CASSRGPGQGSYGYTF | TGTGCCAGCAGCCGAGGGCCCGGACAGGGGAGCTATGGCTACACCTTC
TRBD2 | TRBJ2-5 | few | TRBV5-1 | CASSSKFIPSGRKETQYF | TGCGCCAGCAGCTCCAAATTTATCCCTAGCGGGAGGAAGGAGACCCAGTACTTC